Below, one T cell receptor beta chain is given with its context. Its antigen is still unknown. The V gene end was trimmed by 0 bases and the J gene end by 6 bases; junction bases not matched to a gene: 4. The germline gives CDR1 MNHNY, CDR2 SVGAGI (reference sequence). CDR3 size: 14 residues. Time point specified: newly diagnosed, previously untreated cHL patient sample. Comparison relied on PBMCs that came from newly diagnosed, untreated classical Hodgkin lymphoma. Profiled with immunoSEQ multiplex PCR; TCRdb holds only in-frame clones, not every one. Found here are 70,000 or so clones, about 93% of them singletons; the top ten hold about 2.6%. These data are taken from a study of PD-1 blockade in classical Hodgkin lymphoma. Regarding the study as a whole: Prior therapy or disease activity may underlie the repertoire differences, whose causes remain undefined. TCR diversity at baseline was reported to be reduced in newly diagnosed patients relative to healthy donors.

This TCR was recovered from a human donor with classical Hodgkin lymphoma. This chain links TRBV6-6 with TRBJ2-7, with 8 bases lining up with TRBD2. Sequencing input: peripheral blood mononuclear cells (PBMCs). The CDR3 DNA reads as TGTGCCAGCAGTTACTCCCGGACTAGCAGCGAGCAGTACTTC. Residues: CASSYSRTSSEQYF.